This TCR beta chain is from a study of blood T cell repertoires in COVID-19. Study background: Samples came from the United States, Italy and Spain, spanning acute and convalescent COVID-19. PBMCs, B-cell-depleted T cells, or T cells provided the cDNA or gDNA that made up the material.

Authors' analysis steps: Scientists estimated how many nucleated cells there were by amplifying reference gene primers. TCRdb keeps only in-frame clones here, not all; method: immunoSEQ multiplex PCR. V and J calls and clone size are copied from that table; D and trimming were computed from the DNA. This table holds 300,000 to 450,000 clones, 85% to 90% found once. This TCR was recovered from a human donor in a cohort sampled during active COVID-19. Sample: peripheral blood.

CDR3 DNA sequence: TGTGCCAGCAGTGATAACAGGGTGAACGAGCAGTACTTC. This sequence encodes CASSDNRVNEQYF. The V and J genes are TRBV6-1 and TRBJ2-7; D may be TRBD1 (6 bases). V lost 3 bases and J 5 bases, leaving 11 bases between the germline ends. There are 13 residues in the CDR3. CDR1 MNHNS and CDR2 SASEGT come from the germline V gene.